Shown below are 4 T cell receptor beta chains from a single sample sequenced in a study of long-term antiretroviral therapy in people with HIV. Sequencing relied on immunoSEQ assay v3.0, run at survey level. Method: immunoSEQ multiplex PCR; TCRdb's copy keeps in-frame clones and lacks some. The table records 20,000 to 25,000 clones, over 70% of them present only once. The source was unsorted PBMCs, collected 1.2 years after starting antiretroviral therapy. Receptor source: a middle-aged woman with HIV.

This chain links TRBV9 with TRBJ2-5; TRBD1 is a possible D gene (6 bases). The CDR3 is made up of 14 amino acids. Germline CDR1 SGDLS, CDR2 YYNGEE. Between the trimmed V and J ends, which lost 2 bases and 0 bases, there was a span of 8 bases. This CDR3 is CASSVGTYQETQYF. The CDR3 DNA follows: TGTGCCAGCAGCGTTGGGACATACCAAGAGACCCAGTACTTC. The full variable domain, completed using reference TRBV9 and TRBJ2-5, is DSGVTQTPKHLITATGQRVTLRCSPRSGDLSVYWYQQSLDQGLQFLIQYYNGEERAKGNILERFSAQQFPDLHSELNLSSLELGDSALYFCASSVGTYQETQYFGPGTRLLVL.

J is TRBJ1-3 and V is TRBV6-5; 7 positions match TRBD1. Per the germline V gene, CDR1 is MNHEY and CDR2 is SVGAGI. The J segment lost 2 bases and the V segment lost 6 bases, leaving 4 bases of the junction unmatched. The CDR3 extends over 14 amino acids. The DNA of the CDR3 is TGTGCCAGCAGGTTACAGGGGACTGGAAACACCATATATTTT. Translation gives CASRLQGTGNTIYF.

The V and J genes are TRBV5-6 and TRBJ2-3; 8 bases fit TRBD2. V shed 1 base, J shed 1 base, and the junction held 2 bases outside the gene matches. CDR1 is SGHDT and CDR2 is YYEEEE in the germline V gene. The CDR3 totals 15 residues. DNA of the CDR3: TGTGCCAGCAGCTTGATTAGCGGGGGCACAGATACGCAGTATTTT. It translates to CASSLISGGTDTQYF.

The genes are TRBV19 and TRBJ1-1, with D perhaps matching TRBD1 (5 bases). Trimming pared 2 bases from V and 13 bases from J, leaving 17 bases between. There are 13 residues in the CDR3. Germline-derived CDR1 and CDR2 are LNHDA and SQIVND (reference sequence). The CDR3 sequence is CASSILPGFASFF. DNA for the CDR3: TGTGCCAGTAGTATACTACCAGGGTTTGCGAGTTTCTTT.